This T cell receptor (beta chain) was found in a study of metastatic and nonmetastatic thyroid tumors. Every patient was untreated before thyroid surgery. This CDR3 has 13 amino acids. V was clipped by 5 bases and J by 2 bases, with 8 bases between them. From germline, CDR1 is SGHAT and CDR2 FQNNGV. This clone was counted at least ten times. TCRdb re-analyzed the PCR reads through MiXCR. The sample lists roughly 70,000 clones, more than 15% occurring once. Sequencing was carried out using blood. The gene calls are TRBV11-2 and TRBJ2-3; possibly TRBD1 for D (6 bases). This sequence was found in a female donor with papillary thyroid cancer or a benign thyroid nodule (not recorded which). Some clones in this sample may be carry-over from other donors' samples. The CDR3 protein is CASSGGHTDTQYF. The DNA of the CDR3 is TGTGCCAGCAGCGGGGGCCACACAGATACGCAGTATTTT.